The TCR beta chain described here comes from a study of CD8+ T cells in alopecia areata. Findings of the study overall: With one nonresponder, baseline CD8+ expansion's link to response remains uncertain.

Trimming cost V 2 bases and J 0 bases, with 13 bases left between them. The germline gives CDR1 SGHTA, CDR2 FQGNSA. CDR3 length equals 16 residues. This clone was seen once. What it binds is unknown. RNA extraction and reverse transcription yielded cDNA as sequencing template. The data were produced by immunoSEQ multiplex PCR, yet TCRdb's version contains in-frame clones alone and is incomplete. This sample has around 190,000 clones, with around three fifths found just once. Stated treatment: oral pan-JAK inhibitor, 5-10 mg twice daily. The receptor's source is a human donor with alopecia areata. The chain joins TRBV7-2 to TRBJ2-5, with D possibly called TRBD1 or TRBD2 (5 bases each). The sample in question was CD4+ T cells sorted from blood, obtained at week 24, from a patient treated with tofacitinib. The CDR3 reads CASSLREQVYQETQYF. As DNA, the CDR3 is TGTGCCAGCAGCTTACGGGAACAGGTTTACCAAGAGACCCAGTACTTC.